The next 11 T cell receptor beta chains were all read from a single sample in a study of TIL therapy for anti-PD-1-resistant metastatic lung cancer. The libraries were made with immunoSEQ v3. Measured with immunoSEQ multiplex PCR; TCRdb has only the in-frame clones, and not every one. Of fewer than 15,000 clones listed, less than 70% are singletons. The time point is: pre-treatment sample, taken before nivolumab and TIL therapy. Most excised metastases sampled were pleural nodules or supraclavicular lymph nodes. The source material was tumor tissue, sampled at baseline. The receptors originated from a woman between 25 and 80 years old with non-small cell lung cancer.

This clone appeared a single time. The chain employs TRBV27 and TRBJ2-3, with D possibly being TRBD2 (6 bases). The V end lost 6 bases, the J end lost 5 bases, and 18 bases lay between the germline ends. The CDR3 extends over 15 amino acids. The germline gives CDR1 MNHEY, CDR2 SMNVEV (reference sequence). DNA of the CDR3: TGTGCCAGCAGCCCCCGGGACTCCCGGGGAGATACGCAGTATTTT. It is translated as CASSPRDSRGDTQYF.

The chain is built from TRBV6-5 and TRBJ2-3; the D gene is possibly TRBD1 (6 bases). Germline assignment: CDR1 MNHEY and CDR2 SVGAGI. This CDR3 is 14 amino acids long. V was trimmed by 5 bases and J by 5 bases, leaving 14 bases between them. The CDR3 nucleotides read TGTGCCAGCAGTGGGGGAACAGGGATAGATACGCAGTATTTT. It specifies CASSGGTGIDTQYF.

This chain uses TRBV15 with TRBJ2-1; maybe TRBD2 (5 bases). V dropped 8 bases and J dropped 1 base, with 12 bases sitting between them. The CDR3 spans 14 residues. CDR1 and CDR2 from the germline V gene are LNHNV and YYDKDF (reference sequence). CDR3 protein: CATRDYFSYNEQFF. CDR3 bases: TGTGCCACCCGAGACTACTTTTCCTACAATGAGCAGTTCTTC.

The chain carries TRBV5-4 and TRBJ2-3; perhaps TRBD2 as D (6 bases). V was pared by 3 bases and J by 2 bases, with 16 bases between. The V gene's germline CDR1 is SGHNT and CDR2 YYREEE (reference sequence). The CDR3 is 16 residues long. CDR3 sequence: CASSSGGVLYTDTQYF. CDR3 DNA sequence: TGTGCCAGCAGCTCCGGAGGGGTCTTATACACAGATACGCAGTATTTT.

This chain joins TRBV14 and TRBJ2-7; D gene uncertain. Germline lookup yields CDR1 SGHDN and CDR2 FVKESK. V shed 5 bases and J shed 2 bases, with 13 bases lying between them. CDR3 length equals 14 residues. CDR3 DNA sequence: TGTGCCAGCAGCAAGCGCCCTGGCACCTACGAGCAGTACTTC. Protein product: CASSKRPGTYEQYF.

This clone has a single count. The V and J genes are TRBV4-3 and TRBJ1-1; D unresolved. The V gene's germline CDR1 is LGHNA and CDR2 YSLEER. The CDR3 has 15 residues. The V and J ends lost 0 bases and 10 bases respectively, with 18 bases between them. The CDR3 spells CASSQEVGLSEGAFF. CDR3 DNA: TGCGCCAGCAGCCAAGAAGTAGGTCTGAGCGAGGGAGCTTTCTTT.

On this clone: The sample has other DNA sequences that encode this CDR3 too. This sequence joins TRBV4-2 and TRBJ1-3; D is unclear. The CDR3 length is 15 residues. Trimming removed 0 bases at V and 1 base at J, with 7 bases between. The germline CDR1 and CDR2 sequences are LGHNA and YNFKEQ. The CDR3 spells CASSQDLLSGNTIYF. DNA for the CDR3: TGTGCCAGCAGCCAAGATCTCCTATCTGGAAACACCATATATTTT.

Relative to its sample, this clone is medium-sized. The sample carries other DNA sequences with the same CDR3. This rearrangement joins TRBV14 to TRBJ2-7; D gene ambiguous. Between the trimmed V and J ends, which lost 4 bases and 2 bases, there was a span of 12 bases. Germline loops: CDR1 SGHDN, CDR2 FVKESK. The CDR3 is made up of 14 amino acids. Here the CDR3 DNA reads TGTGCCAGCAGCCCTCGGCCGGGTACCTACGAGCAGTACTTC. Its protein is CASSPRPGTYEQYF.

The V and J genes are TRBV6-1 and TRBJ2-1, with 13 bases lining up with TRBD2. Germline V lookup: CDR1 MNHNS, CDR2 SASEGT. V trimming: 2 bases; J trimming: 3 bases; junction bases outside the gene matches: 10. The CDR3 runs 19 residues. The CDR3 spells CASSESISTSGRNYNEQFF. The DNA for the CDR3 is TGTGCCAGCAGTGAATCTATATCGACTAGCGGGAGGAACTACAATGAGCAGTTCTTC.

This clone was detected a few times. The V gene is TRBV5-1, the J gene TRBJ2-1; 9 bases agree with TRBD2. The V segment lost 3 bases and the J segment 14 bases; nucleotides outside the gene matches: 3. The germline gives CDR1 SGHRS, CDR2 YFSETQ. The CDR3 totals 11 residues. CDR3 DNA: TGCGCCAGCAGCTCTCAGCGGGAGGAGTTCTTC. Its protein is CASSSQREEFF.

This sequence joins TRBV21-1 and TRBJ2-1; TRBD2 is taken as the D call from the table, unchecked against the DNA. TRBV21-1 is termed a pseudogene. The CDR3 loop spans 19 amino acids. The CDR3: CASSKALRLSREPLPEQFF. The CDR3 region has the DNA TGTGCCAGCAGCAAAGCGCTCCGGCTGAGTCGGGAACCCTTGCCTGAGCAGTTCTTC.